The 14 T cell receptor beta chains below come from one sample, sequenced in a study of shared clonotypes between healthy human individuals. Cells designated naive CD8 were CD45RO-negative and were positively selected for CCR7, with terminally differentiated effector memory CD45RA+ cells excluded. Produced via immunoSEQ multiplex PCR; TCRdb's table is partial and in-frame only. The sample carries 2 million to 2.5 million clones, approximately 94% recorded once. The sequencing sample was made of naive CD8+ T cells from PBMCs. The receptor source for this set is a man younger than 35 in good health. Some clones in this sample may be carry-over from other donors' samples.

This clone was counted a few times. The CDR3 DNA reads TGTGCCAGCAGTTTCCTCAGGGCAAGGAACACTGAAGCTTTCTTT. This sequence encodes CASSFLRARNTEAFF. The chain couples TRBV27 to TRBJ1-1, with D possibly being TRBD1 (5 bases). V was shortened by 3 bases and J by 1 base, with 12 bases between the two germline ends. Germline CDR1 MNHEY, CDR2 SMNVEV (reference sequence). This CDR3 contains 15 residues.

This chain connects TRBV27 to TRBJ1-1, with 9 positions matching TRBD1. V shed 6 bases, J shed 5 bases, and the junction held 7 bases outside the gene matches. The CDR3 spans 14 residues. Germline CDR1 is MNHEY and CDR2 is SMNVEV (reference sequence). The CDR3 DNA reads as TGTGCCAGCAGACCGCTGACAGGGGGGACTGAAGCTTTCTTT. This sequence encodes CASRPLTGGTEAFF.

This chain joins TRBV6-6 and TRBJ1-2; TRBD1 matches at 9 bases. The V gene end was trimmed by 6 bases and the J gene end by 8 bases; junction bases not matched to a gene: 7. This CDR3 is 13 amino acids long. Germline V gene lookup returns CDR1 MNHNY and CDR2 SVGAGI (reference sequence). The CDR3 here is CASRNRGLEGYTF. Here the CDR3 DNA reads TGTGCCAGCAGAAACAGGGGGCTGGAGGGCTACACCTTC.

The chain links TRBV10-2 to TRBJ1-5; D gene unclear. This CDR3 contains 12 residues. Trimming took off 0 bases at V and 7 bases at J, with 4 bases between the two ends. Per the germline V gene, CDR1 is WSHSY and CDR2 is SAAADI. The CDR3 protein is CASSESMQPQHF. In nucleotides, the CDR3 is TGCGCCAGCAGTGAGTCGATGCAGCCCCAGCATTTT.

The rearrangement joins TRBV28 to TRBJ2-2; D is possibly TRBD1 (6 bases). The V and J ends lost 7 bases and 8 bases respectively, with 20 bases between them. Germline CDR1 and CDR2: MDHEN and SYDVKM. The CDR3 spans 15 residues. CDR3 bases: TGTGCCAGCACGCAGGATATTGGGGGCTGGGGGGAGCTGTTTTTT. Translation gives CASTQDIGGWGELFF.

This chain connects TRBV27 to TRBJ2-4; D is tentatively TRBD1 or TRBD2 (5 bases each). Germline V CDR1 and CDR2: MNHEY, SMNVEV (reference sequence). V lost 5 bases to trimming and J lost 3 bases, with 14 bases between them. The CDR3 runs 15 residues. The CDR3 loop reads CASSDGARVKNIQYF. CDR3 coding DNA: TGTGCCAGCAGTGATGGGGCGAGGGTCAAAAACATTCAGTACTTC.

The chain has TRBV27 and TRBJ2-6; tentatively, D is TRBD1 (6 bases). This CDR3 has 15 residues. Germline CDR1 MNHEY, CDR2 SMNVEV (reference sequence). With 5 bases removed from V and 3 bases from J, the gap between germline ends came to 11 bases. The DNA for the CDR3 is TGTGCCAGCAGTCCAGGGGTAGGTGGGGCCAACGTCCTGACTTTC. Amino acids: CASSPGVGGANVLTF.

This chain connects TRBV6-6 to TRBJ2-1; D is undetermined. The CDR3 length is 15 residues. Looked up from germline, CDR1 is MNHNY and CDR2 is SVGAGI (reference sequence). Trimming stripped 6 bases from V and 0 bases from J, with 12 bases between. The chain's CDR3 is CASSQDFSSYNEQFF. The CDR3 DNA reads TGTGCCAGCAGCCAAGACTTCAGCTCCTACAATGAGCAGTTCTTC.

J is TRBJ2-3 and V is TRBV7-9; perhaps TRBD1 as D (6 bases). The germline V gene has CDR1 SEHNR and CDR2 FQNEAQ (reference sequence). This CDR3 is built from 16 residues. The V end lost 5 bases, the J end lost 0 bases, and 15 bases lay between the germline ends. For the CDR3, the DNA is TGTGCCAGCAGCAAACCGACAGGCTACAGCACAGATACGCAGTATTTT. Translating it yields CASSKPTGYSTDTQYF.

This sequence joins TRBV7-9 and TRBJ1-5; D is ambiguous. The CDR3 has 12 amino acids. The V end was cut by 1 base, the J end by 5 bases, with 3 bases between. CDR1 and CDR2 from the germline V gene are SEHNR and FQNEAQ (reference sequence). CDR3 coding DNA: TGTGCCAGCAGCTTAGATGATCAGCCCCAGCATTTT. Protein sequence: CASSLDDQPQHF.

The chain carries TRBV6-6 and TRBJ2-3, with D unresolved. CDR3 length: 15 amino acids. Germline loops: CDR1 MNHNY, CDR2 SVGAGI (reference sequence). Trimming shortened V by 7 bases and J by 0 bases, and 14 bases separated the two germline ends. CDR3 region: CASKDRPPSTDTQYF. The CDR3 nucleotides read TGTGCCAGCAAGGATCGACCTCCTAGCACAGATACGCAGTATTTT.

The genes are TRBV28 and TRBJ1-1; D unclear. Germline assignment: CDR1 MDHEN and CDR2 SYDVKM. The germline V and J ends were trimmed by 6 bases and 5 bases, with 16 bases remaining between them. CDR3 size: 14 residues. CDR3 region: CASSFPEGRTEAFF. Written as DNA, the CDR3 is TGTGCCAGCAGCTTCCCCGAGGGTCGGACTGAAGCTTTCTTT. Filled out from reference TRBV28 and TRBJ1-1, the complete variable domain reads DVKVTQSSRYLVKRTGEKVFLECVQDMDHENMFWYRQDPGLGLRLIYFSYDVKMKEKGDIPEGYSVSREKKERFSLILESASTNQTSMYLCASSFPEGRTEAFFGQGTRLTVV.

CDR3 coding DNA: TGTGCCAGCAGCGACCTAGGACGGTTGGCCTACAATGAGCAGTTCTTC. Residues: CASSDLGRLAYNEQFF. V usage is TRBV5-6 and J usage is TRBJ2-1; no firm D call. CDR1 SGHDT and CDR2 YYEEEE come from the germline V gene. This CDR3 has 16 residues. V shed 4 bases and J shed 2 bases, with 16 bases lying between them. The entire variable domain, with the rest obtained from reference TRBV5-6 and TRBJ2-1, is as follows: DAGVTQSPTHLIKTRGQQVTLRCSPKSGHDTVSWYQQALGQGPQFIFQYYEEEERQRGNFPDRFSGHQFPNYSSELNVNALLLGDSALYLCASSDLGRLAYNEQFFGPGTRLTVL.

The chain employs TRBV19 and TRBJ2-5; TRBD2 is a possible D gene (6 bases). CDR1 and CDR2 from the germline V gene are LNHDA and SQIVND (reference sequence). This CDR3 is 15 amino acids long. Trimming cost V 5 bases and J 3 bases, with 16 bases left between them. CDR3 residues: CASSPRATGEETQYF. As DNA, the CDR3 is TGTGCCAGTAGTCCGCGGGCCACGGGGGAAGAGACCCAGTACTTC.